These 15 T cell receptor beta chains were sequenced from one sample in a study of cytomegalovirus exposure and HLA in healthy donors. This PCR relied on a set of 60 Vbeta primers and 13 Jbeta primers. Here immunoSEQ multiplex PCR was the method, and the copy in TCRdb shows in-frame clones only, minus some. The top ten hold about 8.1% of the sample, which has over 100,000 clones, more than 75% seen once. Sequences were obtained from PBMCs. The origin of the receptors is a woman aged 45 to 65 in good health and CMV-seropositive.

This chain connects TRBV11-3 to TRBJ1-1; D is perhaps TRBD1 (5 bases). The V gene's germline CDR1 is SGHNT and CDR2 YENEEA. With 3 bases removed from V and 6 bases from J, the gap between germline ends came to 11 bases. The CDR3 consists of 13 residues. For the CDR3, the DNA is TGTGCCAGCAGCTTCTCCCAGGGCGCTGAAGCTTTCTTT. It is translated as CASSFSQGAEAFF.

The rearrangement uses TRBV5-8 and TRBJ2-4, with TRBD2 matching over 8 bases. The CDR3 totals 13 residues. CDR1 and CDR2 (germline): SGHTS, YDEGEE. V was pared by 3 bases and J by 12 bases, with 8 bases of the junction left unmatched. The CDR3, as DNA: TGTGCCAGCAGCTACCGGGAGGGAACCAGTCAGTACTTC. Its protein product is CASSYREGTSQYF.

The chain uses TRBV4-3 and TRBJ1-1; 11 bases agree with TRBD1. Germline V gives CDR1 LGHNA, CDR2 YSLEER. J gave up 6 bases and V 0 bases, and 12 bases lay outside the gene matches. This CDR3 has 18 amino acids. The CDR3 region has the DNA TGCGCCAGCAGCCAAGAAGCATTTTCCGGGACAGGGGGATCTGAAGCTTTCTTT. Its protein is CASSQEAFSGTGGSEAFF.

CDR3 in amino acids: CASSPGHTLSGANVLTF. In nucleotides, the CDR3 is TGTGCCAGCAGTCCGGGACATACGTTGTCTGGGGCCAACGTCCTGACTTTC. The chain couples TRBV28 to TRBJ2-6; D is perhaps TRBD1 (6 bases). With 5 bases removed from V and 1 base from J, the gap between germline ends came to 15 bases. Per the germline V gene, CDR1 is MDHEN and CDR2 is SYDVKM. The CDR3 covers 17 residues.

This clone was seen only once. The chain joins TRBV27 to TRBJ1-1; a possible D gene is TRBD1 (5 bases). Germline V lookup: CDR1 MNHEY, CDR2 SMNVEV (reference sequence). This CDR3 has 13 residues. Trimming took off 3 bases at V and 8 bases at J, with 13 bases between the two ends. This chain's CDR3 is CASSFLGAREAFF. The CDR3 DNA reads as TGTGCCAGCAGTTTCCTAGGGGCCCGAGAAGCTTTCTTT.

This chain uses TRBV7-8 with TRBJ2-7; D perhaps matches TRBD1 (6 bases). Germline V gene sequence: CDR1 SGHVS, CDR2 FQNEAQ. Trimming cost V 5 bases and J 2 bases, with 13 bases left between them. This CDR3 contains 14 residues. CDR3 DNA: TGTGCCAGCAGCACCCGGCGGACAGCCTACGAGCAGTACTTC. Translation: CASSTRRTAYEQYF.

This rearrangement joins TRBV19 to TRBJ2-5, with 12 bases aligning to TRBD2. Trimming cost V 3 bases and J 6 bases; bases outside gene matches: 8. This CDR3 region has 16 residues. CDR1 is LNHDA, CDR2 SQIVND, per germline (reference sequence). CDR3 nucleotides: TGTGCCAGTAGTATTCCCCTAGCGGGGGGGAGGAAGACCCAGTACTTC. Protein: CASSIPLAGGRKTQYF.

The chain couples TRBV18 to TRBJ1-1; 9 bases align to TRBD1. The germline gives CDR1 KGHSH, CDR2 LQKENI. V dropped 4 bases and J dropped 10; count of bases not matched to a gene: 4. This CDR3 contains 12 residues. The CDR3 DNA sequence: TGTGCCAGCTCACTGGACAGGGGTAGAGCTTTCTTT. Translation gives CASSLDRGRAFF.

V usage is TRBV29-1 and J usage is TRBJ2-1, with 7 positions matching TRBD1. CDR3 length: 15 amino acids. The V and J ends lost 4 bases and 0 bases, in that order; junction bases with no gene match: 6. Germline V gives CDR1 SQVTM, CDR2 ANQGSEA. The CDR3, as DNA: TGCAGCGTTGCAGGGGGACATAGCTCCTACAATGAGCAGTTCTTC. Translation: CSVAGGHSSYNEQFF.

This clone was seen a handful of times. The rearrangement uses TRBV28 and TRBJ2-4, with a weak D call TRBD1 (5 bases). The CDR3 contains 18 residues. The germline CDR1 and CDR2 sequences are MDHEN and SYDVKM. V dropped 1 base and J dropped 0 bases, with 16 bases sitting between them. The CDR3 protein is CASSLFPGRKLAKNIQYF. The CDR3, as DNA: TGTGCCAGCAGTTTATTCCCAGGGCGTAAACTAGCCAAAAACATTCAGTACTTC.

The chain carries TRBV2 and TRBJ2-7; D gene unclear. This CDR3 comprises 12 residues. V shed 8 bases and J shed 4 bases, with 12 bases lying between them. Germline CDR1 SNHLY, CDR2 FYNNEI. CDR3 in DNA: TGTGCCAGCTTGACTCCGAGGTACGAGCAGTACTTC. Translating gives CASLTPRYEQYF.

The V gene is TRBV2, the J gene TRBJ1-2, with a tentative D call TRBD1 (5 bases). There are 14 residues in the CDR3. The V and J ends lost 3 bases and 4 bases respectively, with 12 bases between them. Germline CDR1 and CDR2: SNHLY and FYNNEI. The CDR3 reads CASSEEGSVYGYTF. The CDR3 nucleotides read TGTGCCAGCAGTGAGGAGGGGAGCGTCTATGGCTACACCTTC.

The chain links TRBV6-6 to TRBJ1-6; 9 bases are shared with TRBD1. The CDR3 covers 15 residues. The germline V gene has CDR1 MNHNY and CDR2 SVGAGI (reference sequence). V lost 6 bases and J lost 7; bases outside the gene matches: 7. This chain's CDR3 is CASRDRDRVNSPLHF. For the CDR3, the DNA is TGTGCCAGCAGGGACCGGGACAGGGTCAATTCACCCCTCCACTTT.

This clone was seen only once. CDR3 DNA: TGTGCCAGCAGCTCCTACCCGGGACAGGGGAACACCATATATTTT. The encoded protein is CASSSYPGQGNTIYF. The V call is TRBV7-3, the J call TRBJ1-3, with 10 nucleotides matching TRBD1. Germline values: CDR1 SGHTA, CDR2 FQGTGA. The CDR3 totals 15 residues. The V and J ends lost 4 bases and 7 bases, in that order; junction bases with no gene match: 7.

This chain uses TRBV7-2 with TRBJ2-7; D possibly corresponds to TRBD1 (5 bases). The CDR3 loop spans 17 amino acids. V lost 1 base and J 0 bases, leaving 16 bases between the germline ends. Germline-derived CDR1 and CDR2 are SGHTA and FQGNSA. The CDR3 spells CASSLGDSQISSYEQYF. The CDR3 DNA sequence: TGTGCCAGCAGCTTAGGAGACAGCCAGATTAGCTCCTACGAGCAGTACTTC.